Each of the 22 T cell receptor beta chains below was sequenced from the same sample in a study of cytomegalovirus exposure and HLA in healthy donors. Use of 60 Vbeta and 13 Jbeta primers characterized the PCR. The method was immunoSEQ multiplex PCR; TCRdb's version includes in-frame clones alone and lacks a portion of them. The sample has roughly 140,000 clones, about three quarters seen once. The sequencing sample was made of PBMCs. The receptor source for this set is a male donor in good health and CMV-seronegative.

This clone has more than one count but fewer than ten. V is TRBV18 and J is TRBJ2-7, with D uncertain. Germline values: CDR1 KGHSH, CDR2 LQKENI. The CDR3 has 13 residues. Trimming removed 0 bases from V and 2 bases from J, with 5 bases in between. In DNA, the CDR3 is TGTGCCAGCTCACCACCGTCAGCCTACGAGCAGTACTTC. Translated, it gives CASSPPSAYEQYF.

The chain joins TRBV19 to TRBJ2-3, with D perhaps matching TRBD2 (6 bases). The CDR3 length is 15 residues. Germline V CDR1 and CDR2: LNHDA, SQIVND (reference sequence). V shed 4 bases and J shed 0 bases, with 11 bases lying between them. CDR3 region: CASSNSGRSTDTQYF. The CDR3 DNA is TGTGCCAGTAGTAATAGCGGTCGAAGCACAGATACGCAGTATTTT. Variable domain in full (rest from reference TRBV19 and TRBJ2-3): DGGITQSPKYLFRKEGQNVTLSCEQNLNHDAMYWYRQDPGQGLRLIYYSQIVNDFQKGDIAEGYSVSREKKESFPLTVTSAQKNPTAFYLCASSNSGRSTDTQYFGPGTRLTVL.

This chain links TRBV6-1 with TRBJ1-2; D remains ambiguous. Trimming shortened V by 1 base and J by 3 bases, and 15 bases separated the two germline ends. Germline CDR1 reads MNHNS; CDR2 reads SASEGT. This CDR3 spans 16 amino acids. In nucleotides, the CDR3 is TGTGCCAGCAGTGAAGTTGTGGGCAGGCTATACTATGGCTACACCTTC. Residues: CASSEVVGRLYYGYTF.

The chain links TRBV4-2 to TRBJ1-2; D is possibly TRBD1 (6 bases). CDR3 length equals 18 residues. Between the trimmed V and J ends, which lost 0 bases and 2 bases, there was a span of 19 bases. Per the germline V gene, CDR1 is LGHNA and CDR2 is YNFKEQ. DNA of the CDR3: TGTGCCAGCAGCCAAGATGAGGGGGGGTGGCAGATGAACTATGGCTACACCTTC. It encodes CASSQDEGGWQMNYGYTF.

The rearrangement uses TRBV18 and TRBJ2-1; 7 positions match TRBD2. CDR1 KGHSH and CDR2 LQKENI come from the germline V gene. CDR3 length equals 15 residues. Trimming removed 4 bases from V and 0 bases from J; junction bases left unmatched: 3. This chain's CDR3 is CASSLGGSSYNEQFF. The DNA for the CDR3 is TGTGCCAGCTCACTGGGAGGGAGCTCCTACAATGAGCAGTTCTTC.

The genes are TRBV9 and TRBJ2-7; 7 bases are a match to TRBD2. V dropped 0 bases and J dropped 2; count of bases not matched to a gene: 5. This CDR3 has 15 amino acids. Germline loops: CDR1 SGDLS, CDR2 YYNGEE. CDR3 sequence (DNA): TGTGCCAGCAGCGTAGAGGTGGGGGGGACCTACGAGCAGTACTTC. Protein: CASSVEVGGTYEQYF. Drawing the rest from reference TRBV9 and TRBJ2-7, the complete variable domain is DSGVTQTPKHLITATGQRVTLRCSPRSGDLSVYWYQQSLDQGLQFLIQYYNGEERAKGNILERFSAQQFPDLHSELNLSSLELGDSALYFCASSVEVGGTYEQYFGPGTRLTVT.

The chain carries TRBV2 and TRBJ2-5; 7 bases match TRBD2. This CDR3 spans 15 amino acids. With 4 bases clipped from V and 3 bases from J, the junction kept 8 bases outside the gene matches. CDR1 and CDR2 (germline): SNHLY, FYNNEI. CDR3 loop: CASSASLAVKETQYF. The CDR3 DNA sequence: TGTGCCAGCAGTGCTAGTCTAGCGGTAAAAGAGACCCAGTACTTC. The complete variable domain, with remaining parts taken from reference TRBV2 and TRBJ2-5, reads EPEVTQTPSHQVTQMGQEVILRCVPISNHLYFYWYRQILGQKVEFLVSFYNNEISEKSEIFDDQFSVERPDGSNFTLKIRSTKLEDSAMYFCASSASLAVKETQYFGPGTRLLVL.

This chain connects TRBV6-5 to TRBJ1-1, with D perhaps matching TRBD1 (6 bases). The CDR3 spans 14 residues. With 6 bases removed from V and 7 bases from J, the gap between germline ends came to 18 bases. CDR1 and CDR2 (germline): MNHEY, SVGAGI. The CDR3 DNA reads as TGTGCCAGCAGCTATACTCTTCAGGGGAGTGAAGCTTTCTTT. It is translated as CASSYTLQGSEAFF.

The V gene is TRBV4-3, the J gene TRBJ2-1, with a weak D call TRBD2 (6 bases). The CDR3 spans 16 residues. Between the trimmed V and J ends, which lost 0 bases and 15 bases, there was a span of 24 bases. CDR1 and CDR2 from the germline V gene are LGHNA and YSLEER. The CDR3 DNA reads TGCGCCAGCAGCCAAGATAACCGTCCGGGACTTGAGGGTAGGTTCTTC. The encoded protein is CASSQDNRPGLEGRFF.

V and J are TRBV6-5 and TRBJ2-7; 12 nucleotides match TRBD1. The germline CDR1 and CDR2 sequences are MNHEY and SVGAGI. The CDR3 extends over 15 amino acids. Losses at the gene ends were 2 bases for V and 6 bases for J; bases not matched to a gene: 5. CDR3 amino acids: CASSYGGTGGLEQYF. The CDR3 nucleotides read TGTGCCAGCAGTTACGGGGGGACAGGGGGCCTCGAGCAGTACTTC.

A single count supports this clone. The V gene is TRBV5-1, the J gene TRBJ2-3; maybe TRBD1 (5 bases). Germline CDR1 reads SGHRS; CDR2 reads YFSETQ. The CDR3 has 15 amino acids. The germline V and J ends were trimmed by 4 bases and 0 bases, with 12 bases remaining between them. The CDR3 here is CASSHDSTSTDTQYF. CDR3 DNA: TGCGCCAGCAGCCACGACAGTACTAGCACAGATACGCAGTATTTT.

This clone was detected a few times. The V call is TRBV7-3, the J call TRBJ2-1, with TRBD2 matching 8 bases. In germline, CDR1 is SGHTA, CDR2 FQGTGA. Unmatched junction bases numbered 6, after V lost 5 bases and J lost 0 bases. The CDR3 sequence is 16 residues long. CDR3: CASSTGGSSSYNEQFF. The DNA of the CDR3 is TGTGCCAGCAGCACGGGGGGGTCGAGCTCCTACAATGAGCAGTTCTTC.

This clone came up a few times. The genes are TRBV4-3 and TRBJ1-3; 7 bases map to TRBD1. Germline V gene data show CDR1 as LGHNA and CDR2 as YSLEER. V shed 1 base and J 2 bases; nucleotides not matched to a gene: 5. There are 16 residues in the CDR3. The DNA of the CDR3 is TGCGCCAGCAGCCAAGGAACGACAGGGACTGGAAACACCATATATTTT. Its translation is CASSQGTTGTGNTIYF.

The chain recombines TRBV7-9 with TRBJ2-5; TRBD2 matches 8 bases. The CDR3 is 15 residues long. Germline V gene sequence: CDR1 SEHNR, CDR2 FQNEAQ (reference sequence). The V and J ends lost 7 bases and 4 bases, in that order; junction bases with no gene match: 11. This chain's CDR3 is CASNPAGVGRETQYF. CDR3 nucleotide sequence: TGTGCCAGCAACCCAGCGGGGGTCGGGAGAGAGACCCAGTACTTC.

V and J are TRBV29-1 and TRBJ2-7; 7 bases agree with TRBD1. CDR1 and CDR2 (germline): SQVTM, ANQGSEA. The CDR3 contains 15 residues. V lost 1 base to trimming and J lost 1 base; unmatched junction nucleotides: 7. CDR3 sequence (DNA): TGCAGCGTTGAAGCCTCCGGGACAGCGTCCTACGAGCAGTACTTC. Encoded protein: CSVEASGTASYEQYF.

The CDR3: CAWTLAGGYGYTF. In DNA form, the CDR3 reads TGTGCCTGGACACTGGCAGGGGGCTATGGCTACACCTTC. This chain links TRBV30 with TRBJ1-2; 7 nucleotides align to TRBD1. The germline V gene encodes CDR1 GTSNPN and CDR2 SVGIG (reference sequence). V shed 4 bases and J 4 bases; nucleotides not matched to a gene: 6. The CDR3 runs to 13 residues.

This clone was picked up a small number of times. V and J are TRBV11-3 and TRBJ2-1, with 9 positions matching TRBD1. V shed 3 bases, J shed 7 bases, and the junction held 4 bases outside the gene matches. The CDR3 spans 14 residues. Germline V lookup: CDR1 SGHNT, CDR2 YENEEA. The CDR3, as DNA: TGTGCCAGCAGCTTCGGGACAGGGAAAAATGAGCAGTTCTTC. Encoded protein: CASSFGTGKNEQFF.

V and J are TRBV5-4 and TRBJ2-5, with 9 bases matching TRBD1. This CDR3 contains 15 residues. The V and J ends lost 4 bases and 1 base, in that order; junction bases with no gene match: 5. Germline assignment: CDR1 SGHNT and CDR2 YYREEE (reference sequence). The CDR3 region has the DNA TGTGCCAGCAGCCCAACACAGGGGGCCCAAGAGACCCAGTACTTC. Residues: CASSPTQGAQETQYF. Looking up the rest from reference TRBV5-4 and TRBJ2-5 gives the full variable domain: ETGVTQSPTHLIKTRGQQVTLRCSSQSGHNTVSWYQQALGQGPQFIFQYYREEENGRGNFPPRFSGLQFPNYSSELNVNALELDDSALYLCASSPTQGAQETQYFGPGTRLLVL.

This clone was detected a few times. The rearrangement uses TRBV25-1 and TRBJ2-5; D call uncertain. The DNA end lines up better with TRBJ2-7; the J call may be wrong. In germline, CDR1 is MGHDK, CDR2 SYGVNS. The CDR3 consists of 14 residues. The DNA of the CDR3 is TGTGCCAGCAGTGAAAGTGGAGAGTCCTACGAGCAGTACTTC. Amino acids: CASSESGESYEQYF.

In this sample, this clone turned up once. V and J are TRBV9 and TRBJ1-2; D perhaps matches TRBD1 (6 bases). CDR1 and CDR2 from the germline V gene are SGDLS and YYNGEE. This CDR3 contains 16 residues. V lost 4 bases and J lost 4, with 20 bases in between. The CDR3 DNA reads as TGTGCCAGCAGCCGTGGGGGGGCAGGAGACCTCTATGGCTACACCTTC. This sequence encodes CASSRGGAGDLYGYTF.

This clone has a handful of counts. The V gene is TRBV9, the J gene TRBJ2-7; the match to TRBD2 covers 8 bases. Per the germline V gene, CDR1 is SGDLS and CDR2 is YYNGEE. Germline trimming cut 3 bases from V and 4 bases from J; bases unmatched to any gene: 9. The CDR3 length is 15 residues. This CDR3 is CASSEGTRLSYEQYF. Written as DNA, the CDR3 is TGTGCCAGCAGCGAAGGGACTAGGCTTTCGTACGAGCAGTACTTC.

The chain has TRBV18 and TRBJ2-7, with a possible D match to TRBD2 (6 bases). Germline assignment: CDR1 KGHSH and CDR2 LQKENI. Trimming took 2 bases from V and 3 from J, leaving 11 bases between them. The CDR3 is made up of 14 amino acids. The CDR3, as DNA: TGTGCCAGCTCACCAACGGGGGAGAACTACGAGCAGTACTTC. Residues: CASSPTGENYEQYF.